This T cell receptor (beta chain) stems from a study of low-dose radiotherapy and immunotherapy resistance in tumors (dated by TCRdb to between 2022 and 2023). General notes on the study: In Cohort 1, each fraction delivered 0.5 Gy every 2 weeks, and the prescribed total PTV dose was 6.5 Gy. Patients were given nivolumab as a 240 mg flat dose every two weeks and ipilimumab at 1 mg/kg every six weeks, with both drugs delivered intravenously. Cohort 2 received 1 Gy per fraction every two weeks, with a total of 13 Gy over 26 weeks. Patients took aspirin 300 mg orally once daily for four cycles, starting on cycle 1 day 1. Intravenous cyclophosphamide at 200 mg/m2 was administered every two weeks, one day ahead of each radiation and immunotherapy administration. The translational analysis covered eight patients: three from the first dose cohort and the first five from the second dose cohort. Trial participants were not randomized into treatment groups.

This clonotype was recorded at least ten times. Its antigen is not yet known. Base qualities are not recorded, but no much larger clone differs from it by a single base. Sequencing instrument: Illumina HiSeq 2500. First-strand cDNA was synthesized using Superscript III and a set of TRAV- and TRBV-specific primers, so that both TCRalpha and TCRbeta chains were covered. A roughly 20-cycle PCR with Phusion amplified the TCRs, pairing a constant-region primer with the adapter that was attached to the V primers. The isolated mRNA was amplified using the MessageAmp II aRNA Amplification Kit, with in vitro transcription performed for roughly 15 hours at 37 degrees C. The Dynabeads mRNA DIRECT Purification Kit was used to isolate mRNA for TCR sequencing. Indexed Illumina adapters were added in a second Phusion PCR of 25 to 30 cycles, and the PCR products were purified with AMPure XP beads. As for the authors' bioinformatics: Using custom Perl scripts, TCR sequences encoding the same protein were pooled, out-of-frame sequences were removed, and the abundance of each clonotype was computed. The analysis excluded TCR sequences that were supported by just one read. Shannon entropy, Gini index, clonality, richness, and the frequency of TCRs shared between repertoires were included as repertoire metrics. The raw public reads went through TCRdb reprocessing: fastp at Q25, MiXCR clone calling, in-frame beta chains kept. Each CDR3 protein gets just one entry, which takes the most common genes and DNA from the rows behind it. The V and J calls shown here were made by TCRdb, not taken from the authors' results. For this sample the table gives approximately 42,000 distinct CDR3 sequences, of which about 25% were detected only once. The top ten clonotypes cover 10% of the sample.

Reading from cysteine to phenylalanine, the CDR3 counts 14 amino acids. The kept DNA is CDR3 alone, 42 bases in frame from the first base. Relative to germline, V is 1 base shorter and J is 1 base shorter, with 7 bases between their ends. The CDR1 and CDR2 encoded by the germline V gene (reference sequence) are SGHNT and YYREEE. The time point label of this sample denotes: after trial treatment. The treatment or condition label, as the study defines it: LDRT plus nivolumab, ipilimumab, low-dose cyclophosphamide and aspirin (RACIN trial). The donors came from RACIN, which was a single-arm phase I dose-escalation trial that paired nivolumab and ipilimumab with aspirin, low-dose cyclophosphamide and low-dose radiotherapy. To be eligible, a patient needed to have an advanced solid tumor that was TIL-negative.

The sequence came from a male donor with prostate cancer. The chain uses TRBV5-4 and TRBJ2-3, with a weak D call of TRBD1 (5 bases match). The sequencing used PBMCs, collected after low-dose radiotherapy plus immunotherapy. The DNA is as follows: TGTGCCAGCAGCTTGACAGGTCGCACAGATACGCAGTATTTT. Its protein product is CASSLTGRTDTQYF.